A single sample gave rise to the 19 T cell receptor beta chains below, sequenced in a study of blood T cell repertoires in COVID-19 (TCRdb year 2020). Preparation of the library involved the immunoSEQ multiplex PCR assay. In TCRdb, the immuneACCESS table is reduced to in-frame sequences with V and J assigned. These tables do not hold every clone; where another copy was compared, an unresolved V gene accounts for under half, and the others remain unexplained. Counted in this sample were some 180,000 clones; around 86% of them appeared once. The top ten clones comprise 2% to 3% of the sample. The sample consisted of peripheral blood. These receptors all stem from a woman at least 80 years old with COVID-19, enrolled during active disease.

This sequence joins TRBV10-3 and TRBJ1-4; no clear D. The CDR3 is 14 residues long. Trimming pared 2 bases from V and 5 bases from J, leaving 9 bases between. Per the germline V gene, CDR1 is ENHRY and CDR2 is SYGVKD. The CDR3 nucleotides read TGTGCCATCAGTGAGGGAAACAGAAATGAAAAACTGTTTTTT. This encodes CAISEGNRNEKLFF.

The genes are TRBV4-2 and TRBJ2-3; 12 bases fit TRBD2. CDR1 LGHNA and CDR2 YNFKEQ come from the germline V gene. After removal of 1 base from V and 5 bases from J, the junction contained 4 bases not matched to a gene. There are 16 residues in the CDR3. CDR3 sequence: CASSQASGRDIDTQYF. DNA of the CDR3: TGTGCCAGCAGCCAAGCTAGCGGGAGGGATATAGATACGCAGTATTTT.

This clone was found a few times. J is TRBJ1-1 and V is TRBV19; D is perhaps TRBD1 (5 bases). The germline V gene encodes CDR1 LNHDA and CDR2 SQIVND (reference sequence). There are 15 residues in the CDR3. The V and J ends lost 7 bases and 4 bases respectively, with 19 bases between them. CDR3 nucleotide sequence: TGTGCCAGTAAGTCGGCGGGGGTCGGAGCCACTGAAGCTTTCTTT. Amino acid sequence: CASKSAGVGATEAFF.

The rearrangement joins TRBV5-1 to TRBJ1-1; the match to TRBD1 covers 7 bases. Germline CDR1 is SGHRS and CDR2 is YFSETQ. The CDR3 loop spans 18 amino acids. The ends lost 0 bases at V and 0 bases at J; junction bases unmatched: 11. The CDR3 protein is CASSLDRSGGIMNTEAFF. Here the CDR3 DNA reads TGCGCCAGCAGCTTGGATCGGTCAGGGGGGATCATGAACACTGAAGCTTTCTTT.

The chain combines TRBV24-1 with TRBJ2-2; tentatively, D is TRBD1 (5 bases). The CDR3 spans 15 residues. The V end was cut by 4 bases, the J end by 0 bases, with 8 bases between. CDR1 and CDR2 (germline): KGHDR, SFDVKD. The CDR3 region has the DNA TGTGCCACCAGTGAGGCGACAGCGAACACCGGGGAGCTGTTTTTT. Translation: CATSEATANTGELFF.

The chain recombines TRBV6-5 with TRBJ1-1, with 11 bases lining up with TRBD1. The length of the CDR3 is 13 residues. V lost 5 bases and J lost 10; bases outside the gene matches: 6. The germline gives CDR1 MNHEY, CDR2 SVGAGI. The CDR3 bases are TGTGCCAGCAGTCCTGGGACAGGGGGTCGAGCTTTCTTT. It encodes CASSPGTGGRAFF.

The chain employs TRBV6-5 and TRBJ2-1, with TRBD2 matching over 8 bases. With 7 bases clipped from V and 4 bases from J, the junction kept 6 bases outside the gene matches. Per germline, CDR1 MNHEY and CDR2 SVGAGI. This CDR3 is built from 14 residues. The CDR3 here is CASMGAGGYNEQFF. The CDR3 region has the DNA TGTGCCAGCATGGGGGCGGGAGGTTACAATGAGCAGTTCTTC.

DNA for the CDR3: TGTGCCAGCAGCTCCCGGGGGGCGAACACCGGGGAGCTGTTTTTT. Translated, it gives CASSSRGANTGELFF. This chain connects TRBV5-4 to TRBJ2-2, with TRBD2 identical over 7 bases. The germline V gene has CDR1 SGHNT and CDR2 YYREEE (reference sequence). The CDR3 length is 15 residues. J was trimmed by 0 bases and V by 3 bases; bases with no gene match: 2.

The CDR3: CASSLSPEDYGYTF. The CDR3 DNA reads as TGTGCCAGCAGTTTATCCCCAGAAGACTATGGCTACACCTTC. The chain links TRBV28 to TRBJ1-2, with unresolved D. Deletions cut 1 base from V and 3 bases from J, with 9 bases between. CDR1 is MDHEN, CDR2 SYDVKM, per germline. There are 14 residues in the CDR3.

The chain recombines TRBV6-2 or TRBV6-3 with TRBJ1-4; D perhaps matches TRBD1 (5 bases). The CDR3 contains 18 residues. Germline V gene sequence: CDR1 MNHEY, CDR2 SVGEGT. The V and J ends lost 0 bases and 7 bases respectively, with 21 bases between them. The CDR3 DNA reads as TGTGCCAGCAGTTACTCGTTAACTGTACCGGGGGTCGGTGAAAAACTGTTTTTT. It codes for CASSYSLTVPGVGEKLFF.

The V gene is TRBV21-1, the J gene TRBJ1-1. TRBV21-1 is a pseudogene locus. The CDR3 is 14 residues long. CDR3 sequence: CASSKGGALIKAFF. The CDR3, as DNA: TGTGCCAGCAGCAAAGGGGGAGCGTTGATTAAAGCTTTCTTT.

This clone was recorded a few times. The CDR3 region is CSASSPGQRFSYEQYF. For the CDR3, the DNA is TGCAGTGCTAGTAGTCCGGGACAGCGGTTTTCCTACGAGCAGTACTTC. The chain has TRBV20-1 and TRBJ2-7; 7 bases agree with TRBD1. V was clipped by 3 bases and J by 1 base; unmatched bases: 12. Germline-derived CDR1 and CDR2 are DFQATT and SNEGSKA (reference sequence). The CDR3 loop spans 16 amino acids.

J is TRBJ1-1 and V is TRBV15; possible D gene TRBD1, 6 bases. Germline assignment: CDR1 LNHNV and CDR2 YYDKDF (reference sequence). This CDR3 contains 15 residues. The V end was cut by 2 bases, the J end by 0 bases, with 10 bases between. The CDR3 DNA reads as TGTGCCACCAGCAGATCTGGACAGATGAACACTGAAGCTTTCTTT. Translating it yields CATSRSGQMNTEAFF.

This clone appeared once. Written as DNA, the CDR3 is TGTGCCAGCAGCCAAGATCGAGTCGACATACCCATGAACACTGAAGCTTTCTTT. It codes for CASSQDRVDIPMNTEAFF. The rearrangement joins TRBV4-2 to TRBJ1-1; the D is unclear. Trimming left V 0 bases short and J 0 bases short, with 17 bases between. Germline V gene data show CDR1 as LGHNA and CDR2 as YNFKEQ. The CDR3 extends over 18 amino acids.

The gene calls are TRBV18 and TRBJ2-7; TRBD2 aligns across 13 bases. The CDR3 sequence is 15 residues long. Trimming cost V 0 bases and J 4 bases; bases outside gene matches: 0. Germline assignment: CDR1 KGHSH and CDR2 LQKENI. Here the CDR3 DNA reads TGTGCCAGCTCACCACCGGGACTAGCGGGATACGAGCAGTACTTC. Its translation: CASSPPGLAGYEQYF. The full variable domain, completed using reference TRBV18 and TRBJ2-7, is NAGVMQNPRHLVRRRGQEARLRCSPMKGHSHVYWYRQLPEEGLKFMVYLQKENIIDESGMPKERFSAEFPKEGPSILRIQQVVRGDSAAYFCASSPPGLAGYEQYFGPGTRLTVT.

The V gene is TRBV27, the J gene TRBJ2-7, with 10 bases aligning to TRBD2. Trimming took 6 bases from V and 4 from J; bases not matched to a gene: 12. This CDR3 comprises 16 residues. Germline CDR1 MNHEY, CDR2 SMNVEV (reference sequence). CDR3 DNA: TGTGCCAGCAGCCCCCGCCGGCTAGCGGGAGTGTACGAGCAGTACTTC. This codes for CASSPRRLAGVYEQYF.

This clone turned up a few times. The chain employs TRBV7-8 and TRBJ2-1, with D uncertain. Trimming removed 0 bases from V and 7 bases from J, with 7 bases in between. CDR1 and CDR2 (germline): SGHVS, FQNEAQ. There are 13 residues in the CDR3. The CDR3 loop is CASSLALTNEQFF. The DNA of the CDR3 is TGTGCCAGCAGCTTAGCGCTGACAAATGAGCAGTTCTTC.

The V call is TRBV18, the J call TRBJ1-4; 8 nucleotides agree with TRBD1. The CDR3 runs 13 residues. Germline V gene sequence: CDR1 KGHSH, CDR2 LQKENI. J was trimmed by 8 bases and V by 2 bases; bases with no gene match: 1. CDR3 sequence reads: CASSPDRGEKLFF. In DNA, the CDR3 is TGTGCCAGCTCACCAGACAGGGGAGAAAAACTGTTTTTT.

The chain has TRBV6-6 and TRBJ1-4; D ambiguous. V dropped 3 bases and J dropped 7 bases, with 12 bases sitting between them. Germline V gives CDR1 MNHNY, CDR2 SVGAGI (reference sequence). The CDR3 length is 14 residues. The CDR3 reads CASSYMSVGEKLFF. The CDR3 DNA follows: TGTGCCAGCAGTTATATGTCGGTCGGTGAAAAACTGTTTTTT.